The next 10 T cell receptor beta chains were all read from a single sample in a study of blood T cell repertoires in COVID-19. Only in-frame clones appear in the TCRdb table, and some are missing; sequencing was by immunoSEQ multiplex PCR. The data show 110,000 or so clones, with 60% to 85% seen just once and 5% to 8% held by the top ten. Sequenced input: peripheral blood. Every receptor here comes from a man aged 70-80 years with acute or convalescent COVID-19.

V gene TRBV6-5 combines with J gene TRBJ1-1; 7 bases are a match to TRBD1. CDR3 length equals 12 residues. Looked up from germline, CDR1 is MNHEY and CDR2 is SVGAGI. After removal of 6 bases from V and 12 bases from J, the junction contained 10 bases not matched to a gene. CDR3 nucleotide sequence: TGTGCCAGCAGCGGAAGTGCCAGGGGGACTTTCTTT. It yields the protein CASSGSARGTFF.

The chain joins TRBV19 to TRBJ2-2; 8 bases line up with TRBD2. The germline gives CDR1 LNHDA, CDR2 SQIVND (reference sequence). CDR3 size: 21 residues. J lost 4 bases, V lost 2 bases, and 21 bases had no gene match. The CDR3 nucleotides read TGTGCCAGTAGTATACAACAGGCGGGGACTAGACTTTTACGGGGCACCGGGGAGCTGTTTTTT. Amino acids: CASSIQQAGTRLLRGTGELFF.

The chain links TRBV7-9 to TRBJ2-7, with TRBD2 identical over 7 bases. CDR1 is SEHNR and CDR2 is FQNEAQ in the germline V gene (reference sequence). V dropped 2 bases and J dropped 6; count of bases not matched to a gene: 7. There are 14 residues in the CDR3. CDR3 protein: CASSLMGGWGEQYF. The CDR3 region has the DNA TGTGCCAGCAGCTTAATGGGAGGGTGGGGCGAGCAGTACTTC.

This clone has only a few counts. The CDR3 DNA reads as TGTGCCAGCAGCTTAGCTAGCGGGACCTACGAGCAGTACTTC. Its translation: CASSLASGTYEQYF. J is TRBJ2-7 and V is TRBV7-3, with TRBD2 identical over 9 bases. This CDR3 has 14 residues. CDR1 and CDR2 (germline): SGHTA, FQGTGA. V gave up 2 bases and J gave up 2 bases; unmatched junction bases: 1.

V and J are TRBV5-6 and TRBJ2-6; D gene ambiguous. CDR3 size: 16 residues. V shed 0 bases and J shed 0 bases, with 7 bases lying between them. The V gene's germline CDR1 is SGHDT and CDR2 YYEEEE. CDR3 amino acids: CASSLEFGSGANVLTF. The CDR3 nucleotides read TGTGCCAGCAGCTTGGAGTTCGGCTCTGGGGCCAACGTCCTGACTTTC.

This clone was recorded only once. V and J are TRBV3-1 (or the pseudogene TRBV3-2) and TRBJ2-2; TRBD1 matches at 7 bases. J gave up 9 bases and V 4 bases, and 5 bases lay outside the gene matches. The CDR3 length is 13 residues. Germline CDR1 LGHDT, CDR2 YNNKEL (reference sequence). CDR3 amino acids: CASSRTGGRELFF. In nucleotides, the CDR3 is TGTGCCAGCAGCCGGACAGGAGGCCGGGAGCTGTTTTTT.

The rearrangement joins TRBV19 to TRBJ1-5; TRBD1 agrees at 7 bases. CDR1 and CDR2 from the germline V gene are LNHDA and SQIVND (reference sequence). The CDR3 runs to 18 residues. V lost 3 bases to trimming and J lost 6 bases; unmatched junction nucleotides: 17. The CDR3: CASSIGALDRQRGQPQHF. CDR3 in DNA: TGTGCCAGTAGTATTGGGGCTCTGGACAGGCAACGGGGTCAGCCCCAGCATTTT. The entire variable domain, with the rest obtained from reference TRBV19 and TRBJ1-5, is as follows: DGGITQSPKYLFRKEGQNVTLSCEQNLNHDAMYWYRQDPGQGLRLIYYSQIVNDFQKGDIAEGYSVSREKKESFPLTVTSAQKNPTAFYLCASSIGALDRQRGQPQHFGDGTRLSIL.

This clone was seen only a few times. The V and J genes are TRBV6-2 or TRBV6-3 and TRBJ1-1; 8 positions agree with TRBD1. This CDR3 has 15 residues. The ends lost 5 bases at V and 1 base at J; junction bases unmatched: 6. Per the germline V gene, CDR1 is MNHEY and CDR2 is SVGEGT. The CDR3 DNA sequence: TGTGCCAGCAGTGCACCAGGGACAGGGAACACTGAAGCTTTCTTT. Its protein product is CASSAPGTGNTEAFF.

The rearrangement joins TRBV30 to TRBJ2-7; 13 nucleotides align to TRBD2. J lost 5 bases, V lost 3 bases, and 7 bases had no gene match. The CDR3 runs 15 residues. In germline, CDR1 is GTSNPN, CDR2 SVGIG (reference sequence). CDR3 region: CAWSLRLAGGHEQYF. CDR3 in DNA: TGTGCCTGGAGCCTGCGACTAGCGGGGGGCCACGAGCAGTACTTC.

The chain carries TRBV5-8 and TRBJ1-5; D might be TRBD1 (5 bases). This CDR3 is built from 15 residues. In germline, CDR1 is SGHTS, CDR2 YDEGEE. With 1 base removed from V and 1 base from J, the gap between germline ends came to 9 bases. CDR3 in DNA: TGTGCCAGCAGCTTGACAGGCCAGAGCAATCAGCCCCAGCATTTT. Amino acid sequence: CASSLTGQSNQPQHF. The complete variable domain, with remaining parts taken from reference TRBV5-8 and TRBJ1-5, reads EAGVTQSPTHLIKTRGQQATLRCSPISGHTSVYWYQQALGLGLQFLLWYDEGEERNRGNFPPRFSGRQFPNYSSELNVNALELEDSALYLCASSLTGQSNQPQHFGDGTRLSIL.